The 8 T cell receptor beta chains below all came from one sample that was sequenced in a study of T cell repertoires in cytomegalovirus infection. Their specific antigens are unknown. Each CDR3 protein gets one entry after TCRdb re-called the reads with MiXCR. The table includes about 130,000 distinct CDR3 sequences, 30% to 40% detected once. The material was CD8+ T cells from cultured PBMCs, obtained from culture after CMV antigen stimulation. The receptors shown here come from a human donor in good health (CMV status not recorded). Some clones in this sample may be carry-over from other donors' samples.

As regards this clonotype: This may arise from a read error, as a much more abundant clone is one base away. J is TRBJ2-5 and V is TRBV4-1, with 7 bases lining up with TRBD1. The germline V gene has CDR1 MGHRA and CDR2 YSYEKL. The CDR3 has 15 residues. The CDR3 loop reads CANSHQGQLIETQYF. The CDR3 nucleotides are TGCGCCAACAGCCACCAGGGACAGCTAATAGAGACCCAGTACTTC.

This clonotype came up a few times. The chain employs TRBV7-8 and TRBJ1-1; 9 nucleotides line up with TRBD1. CDR1 is SGHVS, CDR2 FQNEAQ, per germline. The ends lost 5 bases at V and 4 bases at J; junction bases unmatched: 8. This CDR3 is 15 amino acids long. DNA of the CDR3: TGTGCCAGCAGCCTAAGAGGACAGGGGATCACTGAAGCTTTCTTT. Translating it yields CASSLRGQGITEAFF.

The chain carries TRBV7-9 and TRBJ2-1; 7 bases map to TRBD1. The junction had 6 bases not matched to a gene; V was cut back by 1 base and J by 6 bases. The CDR3 spans 15 residues. Germline-derived CDR1 and CDR2 are SEHNR and FQNEAQ (reference sequence). This CDR3 reads CASSLVLGTVNEQFF. CDR3 nucleotides: TGTGCCAGCAGCTTAGTACTTGGGACAGTCAATGAGCAGTTCTTC.

The gene calls are TRBV6-2 or TRBV6-3 and TRBJ2-2, with 9 bases identical to TRBD2. V trimming: 3 bases; J trimming: 0 bases; junction bases outside the gene matches: 8. This CDR3 region has 18 residues. The V gene's germline CDR1 is MNHEY and CDR2 SVGEGT. The CDR3 region has the DNA TGTGCCAGCAGTTATGGTAGCGGGGGAGATGCGAACACCGGGGAGCTGTTTTTT. This translates into CASSYGSGGDANTGELFF.

This clonotype has only a few counts. The rearrangement uses TRBV19 and TRBJ2-7, with 8 bases matching TRBD1. The V and J ends lost 5 bases and 6 bases, in that order; junction bases with no gene match: 18. The CDR3 has 17 amino acids. In germline, CDR1 is LNHDA, CDR2 SQIVND (reference sequence). Written as DNA, the CDR3 is TGTGCCAGTAGTCCAATACCCCCGGACAGGGACATTATCGAGCAGTACTTC. It codes for CASSPIPPDRDIIEQYF.

This clonotype was counted only a few times. This chain links TRBV7-2 with TRBJ1-1, with TRBD1 matching 12 bases. The trim removed 3 bases at V and 4 bases at J, leaving 6 bases unmatched. The CDR3 contains 16 residues. In germline, CDR1 is SGHTA, CDR2 FQGNSA. DNA for the CDR3: TGTGCCAGCAGCTTGGGGGACAGGGGGCTAGGCACTGAAGCTTTCTTT. Amino acids: CASSLGDRGLGTEAFF.

In the case of this clonotype: One junction end disagrees with the germline gene, perhaps due to a read error. The chain links TRBV10-3 to TRBJ1-1; possible D gene TRBD1, 5 bases. This CDR3 spans 14 amino acids. CDR1 and CDR2 from the germline V gene are ENHRY and SYGVKD. CDR3 sequence reads: CAVSDLGGDGEAFF. CDR3 bases: TGTGCCGTCAGTGACTTGGGGGGGGACGGTGAAGCTTTCTTT.

This clonotype was observed a handful of times. This chain uses TRBV29-1 with TRBJ2-3, with 11 bases aligning to TRBD1. V trimming: 7 bases; J trimming: 2 bases; junction bases outside the gene matches: 5. The germline V gene has CDR1 SQVTM and CDR2 ANQGSEA. CDR3 size: 14 residues. The CDR3 coding sequence is TGCAGCGGGGGACAGGGGGAATCCACAGATACGCAGTATTTT. This codes for CSGGQGESTDTQYF.